Below are 27 T cell receptor beta chains sequenced from a single sample in a study of T cell changes during pregnancy in multiple sclerosis (dated by TCRdb to the late 2010s). Receptor amplification or capture employed the immunoSEQ multiplex PCR assay. TCRdb mirrors the immuneACCESS table, restricted to in-frame sequences. Some clones are absent from its copies; in checked studies, under half trace to an unresolved V gene, and the reason for the others is unknown. In this sample the table shows about 30,000 clones, roughly nine tenths of which occur a single time. The top ten hold about 6.9% of the sample. The sample in question was CD8+ T cells from peripheral blood mononuclear cells, obtained in the second trimester of pregnancy. All receptors derive from a female donor with multiple sclerosis, enrolled in a pregnancy study.

The rearrangement joins TRBV4-2 to TRBJ1-5; 9 nucleotides match TRBD1. V lost 3 bases and J lost 6; bases outside the gene matches: 9. CDR1 LGHNA and CDR2 YNFKEQ come from the germline V gene. This CDR3 has 16 amino acids. The CDR3 nucleotides are TGTGCCAGCAGCCAGACCGGGACAGGGACACTTCAGCCCCAGCATTTT. It translates to CASSQTGTGTLQPQHF.

V is TRBV9 and J is TRBJ2-7; D may be TRBD2 (6 bases). The CDR3 runs to 14 residues. The germline V gene has CDR1 SGDLS and CDR2 YYNGEE. Trimming cost V 0 bases and J 3 bases, with 10 bases left between them. CDR3 in DNA: TGTGCCAGCAGCGTAGGACCGGGGGTCTACGAGCAGTACTTC. Amino acids: CASSVGPGVYEQYF.

This clone was seen once. This chain links TRBV4-1 with TRBJ1-1; 8 nucleotides agree with TRBD1. The CDR3 sequence is 12 residues long. With 4 bases clipped from V and 7 bases from J, the junction kept 2 bases outside the gene matches. Germline loops: CDR1 MGHRA, CDR2 YSYEKL. CDR3: CASSLTGGEAFF. CDR3 nucleotide sequence: TGCGCCAGCAGCCTCACAGGGGGTGAAGCTTTCTTT.

The V gene is TRBV13, the J gene TRBJ2-7; TRBD2 matches at 13 bases. V lost 8 bases to trimming and J lost 2 bases; unmatched junction nucleotides: 9. The germline gives CDR1 PRHDT, CDR2 FYEKMQ (reference sequence). The CDR3 is 16 amino acids. CDR3 amino acids: CASGNIGTSGTYEQYF. For the CDR3, the DNA is TGTGCCAGCGGGAACATAGGGACTAGCGGGACCTACGAGCAGTACTTC.

This clone has just one count. This chain links TRBV7-9 with TRBJ1-1, with TRBD1 identical over 11 bases. The CDR3 is 13 amino acids. V shed 6 bases and J 10 bases; nucleotides not matched to a gene: 7. Germline V CDR1 and CDR2: SEHNR, FQNEAQ (reference sequence). This chain's CDR3 is CASRGQGAEGAFF. CDR3 nucleotides: TGTGCCAGCAGAGGACAGGGGGCGGAGGGAGCTTTCTTT.

J is TRBJ2-5 and V is TRBV6-1; 8 bases fit TRBD2. The J call may be faulty, since TRBJ2-7 better matches the DNA end. This CDR3 is 14 amino acids long. The germline V gene encodes CDR1 MNHNS and CDR2 SASEGT. The CDR3 sequence is CASSGGTSSHEQYF. The CDR3 nucleotides are TGTGCCAGCAGTGGGGGGACTAGTAGCCACGAGCAGTACTTC.

This clone has just a few counts. This rearrangement joins TRBV30 to TRBJ1-5; possible D gene TRBD1, 6 bases. Trimming removed 2 bases at V and 5 bases at J, with 10 bases between. CDR3 length: 13 amino acids. Germline V gene sequence: CDR1 GTSNPN, CDR2 SVGIG (reference sequence). CDR3 sequence (DNA): TGTGCCTGGAGTTTGGACAGCCATCAGCCCCAGCATTTT. Protein product: CAWSLDSHQPQHF.

The rearrangement links TRBV7-8 to TRBJ2-3; D is perhaps TRBD2 (5 bases). With 3 bases removed from V and 0 bases from J, the gap between germline ends came to 10 bases. Germline V gene lookup returns CDR1 SGHVS and CDR2 FQNEAQ. There are 15 residues in the CDR3. CDR3 amino acids: CASSFLRTSTDTQYF. The CDR3 DNA follows: TGTGCCAGCAGCTTTCTGAGGACTAGCACAGATACGCAGTATTTT. Filled out from reference TRBV7-8 and TRBJ2-3, the complete variable domain reads GAGVSQSPRYKVAKRGQDVALRCDPISGHVSLFWYQQALGQGPEFLTYFQNEAQLDKSGLPSDRFFAERPEGSVSTLKIQRTQQEDSAVYLCASSFLRTSTDTQYFGPGTRLTVL.

The chain is built from TRBV15 and TRBJ2-7, with TRBD2 identical over 13 bases. This CDR3 has 15 residues. Trimming took 5 bases from V and 4 from J; bases not matched to a gene: 5. Germline values: CDR1 LNHNV, CDR2 YYDKDF (reference sequence). CDR3: CATSELAGGTYEQYF. The CDR3 DNA follows: TGTGCCACCAGCGAACTAGCGGGAGGGACTTACGAGCAGTACTTC.

The chain has TRBV5-6 and TRBJ2-1; D gene ambiguous. CDR3 length: 12 amino acids. Trimming cost V 0 bases and J 9 bases, with 7 bases left between them. Germline loops: CDR1 SGHDT, CDR2 YYEEEE. In DNA, the CDR3 is TGTGCCAGCAGCTTGGCCGCGCGTGAGCAGTTCTTC. Residues: CASSLAAREQFF.

This sequence joins TRBV9 and TRBJ2-3, with D possibly TRBD2 on 6 matching bases. The CDR3 consists of 16 residues. V lost 3 bases and J lost 2, with 16 bases in between. Germline-derived CDR1 and CDR2 are SGDLS and YYNGEE. The CDR3 DNA reads TGTGCCAGCAGCGCAGCTTGGGGGGTACCCACAGATACGCAGTATTTT. This encodes CASSAAWGVPTDTQYF.

This chain uses TRBV28 with TRBJ2-5; possible D gene TRBD2, 6 bases. V lost 3 bases, J lost 4 bases, and 15 bases lay in between. CDR3 length: 15 amino acids. Germline values: CDR1 MDHEN, CDR2 SYDVKM. CDR3 nucleotide sequence: TGTGCCAGCAGTTTGGAGGGTACTCTAGGAGAGACCCAGTACTTC. Translating it yields CASSLEGTLGETQYF. The complete variable domain, with remaining parts taken from reference TRBV28 and TRBJ2-5, reads DVKVTQSSRYLVKRTGEKVFLECVQDMDHENMFWYRQDPGLGLRLIYFSYDVKMKEKGDIPEGYSVSREKKERFSLILESASTNQTSMYLCASSLEGTLGETQYFGPGTRLLVL.

This chain uses TRBV28 with TRBJ2-1, with TRBD2 matching over 7 bases. The ends lost 2 bases at V and 1 base at J; junction bases unmatched: 2. This CDR3 spans 15 amino acids. The germline gives CDR1 MDHEN, CDR2 SYDVKM. DNA of the CDR3: TGTGCCAGCAGTTTAGCGGGAGAGTCCTACAATGAGCAGTTCTTC. Translated: CASSLAGESYNEQFF. Combining the CDR3 with reference TRBV28 and TRBJ2-1 gives the whole variable domain DVKVTQSSRYLVKRTGEKVFLECVQDMDHENMFWYRQDPGLGLRLIYFSYDVKMKEKGDIPEGYSVSREKKERFSLILESASTNQTSMYLCASSLAGESYNEQFFGPGTRLTVL.

This chain uses TRBV10-2 with TRBJ2-2, with TRBD2 matching 9 bases. The CDR3 consists of 16 residues. The trim removed 2 bases at V and 4 bases at J, leaving 5 bases unmatched. Germline CDR1 and CDR2: WSHSY and SAAADI. The CDR3 bases are TGCGCCAGCAGTGAGCGAGCGGGAGGAGGCACCGGGGAGCTGTTTTTT. Amino acid sequence: CASSERAGGGTGELFF.

The sample holds one count of this clone. The chain has TRBV6-6 and TRBJ1-2, with TRBD1 as a possible D gene (6 bases). Trimming took 9 bases from V and 1 from J, leaving 12 bases between them. Per the germline V gene, CDR1 is MNHNY and CDR2 is SVGAGI (reference sequence). The CDR3 is 13 residues long. The CDR3 nucleotides are TGTGCCAGTAGACAGGCTCTTAACTATGGCTACACCTTC. Its protein is CASRQALNYGYTF.

The rearrangement links TRBV4-3 to TRBJ2-2; 7 bases map to TRBD2. V gave up 5 bases and J gave up 2 bases; unmatched junction bases: 11. This CDR3 spans 17 amino acids. Per the germline V gene, CDR1 is LGHNA and CDR2 is YSLEER. The DNA of the CDR3 is TGCGCCAGCAGCGCACAAACGGGGGGTCTCAACACCGGGGAGCTGTTTTTT. Translated, it gives CASSAQTGGLNTGELFF.

This sequence joins TRBV29-1 and TRBJ1-2; 7 bases map to TRBD1. Looked up from germline, CDR1 is SQVTM and CDR2 is ANQGSEA. J lost 5 bases, V lost 5 bases, and 14 bases had no gene match. The CDR3 has 15 residues. The CDR3 sequence is CSVLGRQGVIYGYTF. The CDR3 DNA is TGCAGCGTTCTGGGGCGACAGGGAGTCATTTATGGCTACACCTTC. Complete variable domain (other parts from reference TRBV29-1 and TRBJ1-2): SAVISQKPSRDICQRGTSLTIQCQVDSQVTMMFWYRQQPGQSLTLIATANQGSEATYESGFVIDKFPISRPNLTFSTLTVSNMSPEDSSIYLCSVLGRQGVIYGYTFGSGTRLTVV.

This rearrangement joins TRBV7-8 to TRBJ2-5, with 10 positions matching TRBD2. Per the germline V gene, CDR1 is SGHVS and CDR2 is FQNEAQ. V shed 5 bases, J shed 7 bases, and the junction held 13 bases outside the gene matches. The CDR3 sequence is 16 residues long. The DNA of the CDR3 is TGTGCCAGCAGCGCAGAAGGACTAGCGGACATCCTGACCCAGTACTTC. Its translation: CASSAEGLADILTQYF.

This clone was counted between two and nine times. The J gene is TRBJ2-2, the V gene TRBV5-6; 9 positions agree with TRBD2. Germline assignment: CDR1 SGHDT and CDR2 YYEEEE. The CDR3 extends over 15 amino acids. V shed 0 bases, J shed 4 bases, and the junction held 1 base outside the gene matches. CDR3 in amino acids: CASSLELAGTGELFF. In DNA form, the CDR3 reads TGTGCCAGCAGCTTGGAACTAGCGGGCACCGGGGAGCTGTTTTTT.

The V and J genes are TRBV18 and TRBJ2-7; 7 bases agree with TRBD1. Germline trimming cut 3 bases from V and 3 bases from J; bases unmatched to any gene: 8. Germline V CDR1 and CDR2: KGHSH, LQKENI. CDR3 length: 15 amino acids. CDR3 DNA: TGTGCCAGCTCACCGCGCCGAGGGGGCGGCTACGAGCAGTACTTC. It is translated as CASSPRRGGGYEQYF.

J is TRBJ2-6 and V is TRBV5-4; possible D gene TRBD2, 6 bases. Trimming removed 3 bases from V and 1 base from J, with 8 bases in between. Germline V gives CDR1 SGHNT, CDR2 YYREEE (reference sequence). CDR3 size: 15 residues. The CDR3: CASSWRGSGANVLTF. The CDR3 DNA reads as TGTGCCAGCAGCTGGAGGGGTTCTGGGGCCAACGTCCTGACTTTC.

This rearrangement joins TRBV19 to TRBJ1-1, with 7 bases matching TRBD1. V shed 3 bases, J shed 6 bases, and the junction held 4 bases outside the gene matches. The CDR3 runs to 13 residues. Looked up from germline, CDR1 is LNHDA and CDR2 is SQIVND (reference sequence). CDR3 loop: CASSMGDSPEAFF. Written as DNA, the CDR3 is TGTGCCAGTAGTATGGGGGACAGCCCTGAAGCTTTCTTT.

The rearrangement joins TRBV27 to TRBJ2-7, with 8 nucleotides matching TRBD1. The CDR3 runs 14 residues. V lost 6 bases, J lost 0 bases, and 4 bases stayed unmatched. The V gene's germline CDR1 is MNHEY and CDR2 SMNVEV (reference sequence). The CDR3 region is CASSGTGPSYEQYF. The CDR3 nucleotides read TGTGCCAGCAGCGGGACAGGACCCTCCTACGAGCAGTACTTC.

The chain carries TRBV6-1 and TRBJ2-1; D is undetermined. CDR3 length equals 16 residues. In germline, CDR1 is MNHNS, CDR2 SASEGT. Trimming removed 2 bases from V and 0 bases from J, with 11 bases in between. The DNA of the CDR3 is TGTGCCAGCAGTGAAAAGTGGGCCCGCTCCTACAATGAGCAGTTCTTC. Translated: CASSEKWARSYNEQFF.

The chain employs TRBV15 and TRBJ1-5; no clear D. V lost 3 bases, J lost 6 bases, and 9 bases lay in between. The CDR3 runs to 13 residues. Per germline, CDR1 LNHNV and CDR2 YYDKDF (reference sequence). CDR3 loop: CATSRTRAQPQHF. The CDR3 DNA reads TGTGCCACCAGCAGGACGAGGGCTCAGCCCCAGCATTTT.

This chain uses TRBV4-1 with TRBJ1-4; D uncertain. Trimming took 0 bases from V and 4 from J, leaving 3 bases between them. The CDR3 covers 13 residues. Looked up from germline, CDR1 is MGHRA and CDR2 is YSYEKL. The CDR3 DNA is TGCGCCAGCAGCCAAGACCGTAATGAAAAACTGTTTTTT. Amino acid sequence: CASSQDRNEKLFF.

V gene TRBV2 combines with J gene TRBJ2-1, with D tentatively TRBD2 (5 bases). CDR1 is SNHLY and CDR2 is FYNNEI in the germline V gene. Trimming shortened V by 0 bases and J by 1 base, and 13 bases separated the two germline ends. This CDR3 spans 17 amino acids. CDR3 protein: CASSEAQGAGSYNEQFF. CDR3 coding DNA: TGTGCCAGCAGTGAAGCGCAAGGCGCGGGTTCCTACAATGAGCAGTTCTTC.